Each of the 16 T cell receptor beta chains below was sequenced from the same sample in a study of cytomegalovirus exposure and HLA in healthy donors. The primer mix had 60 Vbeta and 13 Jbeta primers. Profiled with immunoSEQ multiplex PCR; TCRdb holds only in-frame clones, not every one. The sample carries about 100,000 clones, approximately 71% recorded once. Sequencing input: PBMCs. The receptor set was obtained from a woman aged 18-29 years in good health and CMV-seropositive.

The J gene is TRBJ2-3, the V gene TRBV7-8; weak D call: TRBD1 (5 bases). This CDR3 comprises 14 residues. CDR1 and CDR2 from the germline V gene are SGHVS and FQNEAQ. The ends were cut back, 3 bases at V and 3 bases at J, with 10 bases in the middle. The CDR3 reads CASSFGQQTDTQYF. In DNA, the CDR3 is TGTGCCAGCAGCTTCGGACAACAAACAGATACGCAGTATTTT.

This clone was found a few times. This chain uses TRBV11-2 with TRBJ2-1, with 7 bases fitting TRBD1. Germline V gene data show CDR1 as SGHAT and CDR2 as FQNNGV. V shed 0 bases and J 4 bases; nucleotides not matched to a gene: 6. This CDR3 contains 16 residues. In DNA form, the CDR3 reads TGTGCCAGCAGCTTAGATGTGGGCAGGGGGTACAATGAGCAGTTCTTC. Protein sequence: CASSLDVGRGYNEQFF.

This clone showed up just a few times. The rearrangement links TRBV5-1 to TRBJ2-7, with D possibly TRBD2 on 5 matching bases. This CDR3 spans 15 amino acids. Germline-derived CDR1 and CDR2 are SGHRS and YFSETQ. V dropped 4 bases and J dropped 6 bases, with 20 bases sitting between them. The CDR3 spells CASSTGLSGSGEQYF. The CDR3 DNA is TGCGCCAGCAGCACTGGATTATCGGGGTCCGGCGAGCAGTACTTC.

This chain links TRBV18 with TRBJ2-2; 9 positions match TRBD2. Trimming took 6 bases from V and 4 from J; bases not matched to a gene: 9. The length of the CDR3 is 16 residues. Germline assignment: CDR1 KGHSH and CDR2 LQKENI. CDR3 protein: CASSPIAGDGTGELFF. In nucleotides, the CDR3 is TGTGCCAGCTCCCCCATAGCGGGAGACGGCACCGGGGAGCTGTTTTTT.

CDR3 loop: CASSFLPGQGGDTQYF. The CDR3 DNA sequence: TGTGCCAGCAGCTTCTTACCGGGACAGGGGGGAGATACGCAGTATTTT. V is TRBV7-9 and J is TRBJ2-3; 11 nucleotides agree with TRBD1. The length of the CDR3 is 16 residues. Trimming took 3 bases from V and 5 from J; bases not matched to a gene: 7. Germline V gene sequence: CDR1 SEHNR, CDR2 FQNEAQ (reference sequence).

The CDR3 bases are TGTGCCAGCAGCCCACAGGGAATCACTGAAGCTTTCTTT. It specifies CASSPQGITEAFF. The V and J genes are TRBV2 and TRBJ1-1; D might be TRBD1 (6 bases). The ends were cut back, 6 bases at V and 4 bases at J, with 12 bases in the middle. Germline V gives CDR1 SNHLY, CDR2 FYNNEI. The CDR3 sequence is 13 residues long.

For the CDR3, the DNA is TGTGCCAGCAGCGTGGGCGGGGGGCCCACCGGGGAGCTGTTTTTT. It is translated as CASSVGGGPTGELFF. This chain uses TRBV9 with TRBJ2-2, with TRBD2 identical over 8 bases. Germline V CDR1 and CDR2: SGDLS, YYNGEE. The junction had 4 bases not matched to a gene; V was cut back by 2 bases and J by 4 bases. The CDR3 spans 15 residues.

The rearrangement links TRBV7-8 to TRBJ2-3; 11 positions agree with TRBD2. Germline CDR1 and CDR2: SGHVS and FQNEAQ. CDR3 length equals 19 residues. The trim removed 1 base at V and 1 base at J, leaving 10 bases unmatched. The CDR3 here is CASSLDPLGLAGRTDTQYF. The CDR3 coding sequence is TGTGCCAGCAGCTTAGACCCCCTCGGACTAGCGGGCCGCACAGATACGCAGTATTTT.

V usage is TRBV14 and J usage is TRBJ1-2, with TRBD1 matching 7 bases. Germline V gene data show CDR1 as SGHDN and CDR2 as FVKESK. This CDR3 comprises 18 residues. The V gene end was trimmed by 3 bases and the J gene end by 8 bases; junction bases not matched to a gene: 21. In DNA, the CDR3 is TGTGCCAGCAGCCACCACCTGGGGGTACAGGGGCTCCCCCGGGGCTACACCTTC. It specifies CASSHHLGVQGLPRGYTF.

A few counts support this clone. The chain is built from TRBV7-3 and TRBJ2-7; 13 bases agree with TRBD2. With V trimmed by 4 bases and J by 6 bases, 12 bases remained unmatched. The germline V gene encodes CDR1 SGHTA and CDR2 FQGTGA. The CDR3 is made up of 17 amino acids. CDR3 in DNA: TGTGCCAGCAGCTACAGGGGACTAGCGGGATTTCGGGGCGAGCAGTACTTC. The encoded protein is CASSYRGLAGFRGEQYF.

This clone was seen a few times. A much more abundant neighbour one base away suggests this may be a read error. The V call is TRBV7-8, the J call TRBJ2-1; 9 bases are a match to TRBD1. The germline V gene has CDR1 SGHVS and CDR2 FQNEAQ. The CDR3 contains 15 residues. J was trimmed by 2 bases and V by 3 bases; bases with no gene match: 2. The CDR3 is CASSFGTGPYNEQFF. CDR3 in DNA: TGTGCCAGCAGCTTTGGGACAGGGCCCTACAATGAGCAGTTCTTC.

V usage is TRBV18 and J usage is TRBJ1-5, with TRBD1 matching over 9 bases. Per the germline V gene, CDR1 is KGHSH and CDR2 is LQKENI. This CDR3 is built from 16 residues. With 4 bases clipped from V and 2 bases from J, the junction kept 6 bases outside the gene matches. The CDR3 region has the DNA TGTGCCAGCTCACAAACAGGGGGCGCGGGCAATCAGCCCCAGCATTTT. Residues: CASSQTGGAGNQPQHF.

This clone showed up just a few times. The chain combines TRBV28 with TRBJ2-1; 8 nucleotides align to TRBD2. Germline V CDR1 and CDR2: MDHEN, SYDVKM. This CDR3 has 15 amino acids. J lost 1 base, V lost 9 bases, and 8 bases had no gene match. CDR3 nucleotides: TGTGCCAGTCTAGATATAGCGGGATCCTACAATGAGCAGTTCTTC. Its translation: CASLDIAGSYNEQFF.

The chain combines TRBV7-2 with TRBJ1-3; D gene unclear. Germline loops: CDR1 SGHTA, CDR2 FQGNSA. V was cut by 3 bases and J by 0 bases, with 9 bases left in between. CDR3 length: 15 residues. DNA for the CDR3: TGTGCCAGCAGCTTCGGCGGTGTCTCTGGAAACACCATATATTTT. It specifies CASSFGGVSGNTIYF.

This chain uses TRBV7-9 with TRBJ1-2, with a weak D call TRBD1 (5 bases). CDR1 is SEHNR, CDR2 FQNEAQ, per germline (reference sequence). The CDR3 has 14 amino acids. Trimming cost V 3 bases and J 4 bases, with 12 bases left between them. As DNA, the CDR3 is TGTGCCAGCAGCTTGAGGCCAGGGATCTATGGCTACACCTTC. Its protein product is CASSLRPGIYGYTF.

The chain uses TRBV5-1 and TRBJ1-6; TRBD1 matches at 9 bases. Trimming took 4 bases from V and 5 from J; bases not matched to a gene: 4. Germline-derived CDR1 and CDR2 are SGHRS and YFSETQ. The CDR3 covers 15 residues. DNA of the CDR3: TGCGCCAGCAGCCCGAGACAGGGGGATAATTCACCCCTCCACTTT. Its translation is CASSPRQGDNSPLHF.